Sequencing of this T cell receptor (beta chain) was carried out in a study of blood T cell repertoires in COVID-19. About the research overall: T cells, B-cell-depleted T cells, or PBMCs supplied cDNA or gDNA.

Germline lookup yields CDR1 MNHEY and CDR2 SVGEGT. V was pared by 2 bases and J by 11 bases, with 12 bases between. The CDR3 totals 12 residues. Symptom resolution, clearance, or two negative PCRs marked donors in Cohort 3 as recovered. Libraries were prepared by immunoSEQ multiplex PCR; TCRdb keeps only in-frame clonotypes and omits some of them. The table includes approximately 350,000 clones, less than 90% detected once. Sequencing was performed on PBMCs or T cells enriched from blood (not recorded which). The chain links TRBV6-2 or TRBV6-3 to TRBJ1-1, with D hard to call. The TCR sequence derives from a woman between 45 and 65 years old who had recovered from COVID-19. The CDR3 spells CASSYTKTRAFF. The CDR3 DNA reads as TGTGCCAGCAGTTACACGAAAACCCGGGCTTTCTTT.